This entry lists 9 T cell receptor beta chains sequenced from one sample in a study of T cells of healthy individuals. TCRdb re-called the 5' RACE reads through MiXCR, storing one row per CDR3 protein. The sample includes more than 60,000 distinct CDR3 sequences, 15% to 20% of them seen just once. The receptor set was obtained from a human donor in good health.

The V and J genes are TRBV10-3 and TRBJ2-2, with D perhaps TRBD1 (5 bases). Germline assignment: CDR1 ENHRY and CDR2 SYGVKD. The V and J ends lost 2 bases and 7 bases respectively, with 17 bases between them. The length of the CDR3 is 16 residues. The CDR3 reads CAISEGLDRKSGELFF. For the CDR3, the DNA is TGTGCCATCAGTGAGGGGCTAGACAGAAAGAGCGGGGAGCTGTTTTTT.

This rearrangement joins TRBV30 to TRBJ2-5; 8 bases align to TRBD2. The CDR3 loop spans 15 amino acids. Germline trimming cut 7 bases from V and 2 bases from J; bases unmatched to any gene: 12. In germline, CDR1 is GTSNPN, CDR2 SVGIG (reference sequence). The CDR3 reads CASLKAGENQETQYF. In nucleotides, the CDR3 is TGTGCCTCTCTTAAAGCGGGGGAGAATCAAGAGACCCAGTACTTC.

There are a few counts of this clonotype. J is TRBJ2-2 and V is TRBV28, with 8 bases lining up with TRBD2. The CDR3 loop spans 15 amino acids. Germline CDR1 reads MDHEN; CDR2 reads SYDVKM. V shed 7 bases, J shed 3 bases, and the junction held 7 bases outside the gene matches. CDR3 DNA sequence: TGTGCCAGCAACCGCCGGGGGGGCGACACCGGGGAGCTGTTTTTT. Its translation: CASNRRGGDTGELFF.

The V and J genes are TRBV28 and TRBJ1-5; D is perhaps TRBD1 (6 bases). The V and J ends lost 1 base and 6 bases respectively, with 10 bases between them. Per germline, CDR1 MDHEN and CDR2 SYDVKM. The CDR3 spans 14 residues. The CDR3, as DNA: TGTGCCAGCAGTTTATTAGGGGGGGCTCAGCCCCAGCATTTT. Translation gives CASSLLGGAQPQHF.

The chain carries TRBV6-2 or TRBV6-3 and TRBJ2-7, with D uncertain. CDR3 length: 12 residues. Germline lookup yields CDR1 MNHEY and CDR2 SVGEGT. Trimming left V 6 bases short and J 5 bases short, with 11 bases between. The CDR3 sequence is CASSLSPDEQYF. The DNA of the CDR3 is TGTGCCAGCAGCCTAAGTCCGGACGAGCAGTACTTC.

This clonotype was seen many times. The chain links TRBV7-2 to TRBJ2-2; D unresolved. This CDR3 is 12 amino acids long. The germline V and J ends were trimmed by 3 bases and 3 bases, with 2 bases remaining between them. Germline CDR1 SGHTA, CDR2 FQGNSA. CDR3 loop: CASSFHTGELFF. In DNA, the CDR3 is TGTGCCAGCAGCTTCCACACCGGGGAGCTGTTTTTT.

The CDR3 here is CASSETGTGGKETQYF. The CDR3, as DNA: TGTGCCAGCAGTGAGACCGGGACAGGGGGCAAAGAGACCCAGTACTTC. V usage is TRBV25-1 and J usage is TRBJ2-5, with 12 bases matching TRBD1. From germline, CDR1 is MGHDK and CDR2 SYGVNS. The CDR3 totals 16 residues. Losses at the gene ends were 3 bases for V and 3 bases for J; bases not matched to a gene: 5.

This clonotype was picked up many times. V is TRBV21-1 and J is TRBJ1-6; whether TRBD1, the table's D call, matches the DNA was not checked. TRBV21-1 is shown as a pseudogene. The CDR3 has 14 residues. CDR3 nucleotide sequence: TGTGCCAGCAGCAACAGGGTCCATAATTCACCCCTCCACTTT. It yields the protein CASSNRVHNSPLHF.

This clonotype was observed many times. The rearrangement uses TRBV5-1 and TRBJ1-6; D call uncertain. This CDR3 region has 14 residues. The V end lost 4 bases, the J end lost 8 bases, and 13 bases lay between the germline ends. Germline CDR1 reads SGHRS; CDR2 reads YFSETQ. In nucleotides, the CDR3 is TGCGCCAGCAGCCCCCTAGTGGGTGATTCACCCCTCCACTTT. As protein: CASSPLVGDSPLHF.